These T cell receptor beta chains were read from a single sample in a study of CD8 T cells in ankylosing spondylitis. TCRdb reprocessed the 5' RACE reads with MiXCR, giving one entry per CDR3 protein. This sample carries about 140,000 distinct CDR3 sequences, roughly 34% of them seen once, and the ten largest clones take 5.5% to 7.5%. Sequencing used synovial fluid, either unsorted or a sorted T cell fraction (not recorded which). Receptors were obtained from a male donor with ankylosing spondylitis. CDR3s include the opening cysteine and the closing phenylalanine or tryptophan. The D gene is left open where the match is weak. Only part of the rows carry a size: once, few, many, or a class if the clone is expanded.

CSGTEGTDTQYF,TGCAGCGGGACCGAGGGTACAGATACGCAGTATTTT,.,TRBV29-1,many,TRBJ2-3
CASSRSGVAGGPNNEQFF,TGTGCCAGCAGCCGCTCGGGGGTAGCGGGAGGGCCTAACAATGAGCAGTTCTTC,TRBD2,TRBV11-2,.,TRBJ2-1
CSAADRVKEKLFF,TGCAGTGCGGCGGACAGGGTTAAGGAAAAACTGTTTTTT,TRBD1,TRBV20-1,few,TRBJ1-4
CATSGGQGANTGELFF,TGTGCCACCAGTGGGGGACAGGGAGCGAACACCGGGGAGCTGTTTTTT,TRBD1,TRBV24-1,.,TRBJ2-2
CASRDRGWYGYTF,TGTGCCAGCAGGGACAGGGGATGGTATGGCTACACCTTC,TRBD1,TRBV12-3/TRBV12-4,.,TRBJ1-2
CAWSAESRDTQYF,TGTGCCTGGAGTGCAGAGTCGCGAGATACGCAGTATTTT,.,TRBV30,.,TRBJ2-3
CSVEDTPRDRDNEQFF,TGCAGCGTTGAAGATACCCCGCGGGATAGAGACAATGAGCAGTTCTTC,.,TRBV29-1,many,TRBJ2-1
CASSPQGYQETQYF,TGCGCCAGCAGCCCCCAGGGGTACCAAGAGACCCAGTACTTC,.,TRBV5-1,few,TRBJ2-5
CSATDRAREQYF,TGCAGTGCTACCGACAGGGCTCGCGAGCAGTACTTC,TRBD1,TRBV20-1,few,TRBJ2-7
CASTSTRSSGNTIYF,TGTGCCAGCACCTCGACACGGAGCTCTGGAAACACCATATATTTT,.,TRBV2,.,TRBJ1-3
CASSLGTLEKETQYF,TGTGCCAGCAGCTTAGGGACTCTGGAAAAAGAGACCCAGTACTTC,.,TRBV7-9,few,TRBJ2-5
CASSLVSGASTDTQYF,TGTGCCAGCAGTTTAGTCAGCGGGGCAAGCACAGATACGCAGTATTTT,TRBD2,TRBV12-3/TRBV12-4,.,TRBJ2-3
CSARDLDTQYF,TGCAGTGCTAGAGATCTCGATACGCAGTATTTT,.,TRBV20-1,few,TRBJ2-3
CASSSRGDEQFF,TGTGCCAGCAGTTCCCGGGGGGATGAGCAGTTCTTC,TRBD2,TRBV6-6,.,TRBJ2-1
CASSPGGGTPNEQFF,TGTGCCAGCAGTCCAGGGGGCGGGACTCCCAATGAGCAGTTCTTC,TRBD1,TRBV12-3/TRBV12-4,many,TRBJ2-1
CASSSSGTHTDTQYF,TGTGCCAGCAGCTCATCCGGGACGCACACAGATACGCAGTATTTT,.,TRBV7-8,.,TRBJ2-3
CASSPGTSRVYQPQHF,TGTGCCAGCAGTCCCGGGACTTCTCGGGTGTATCAGCCCCAGCATTTT,.,TRBV6-1,many,TRBJ1-5
CASSLMKLAATGELFF,TGTGCCAGCAGTTTGATGAAGCTAGCGGCAACCGGGGAGCTGTTTTTT,TRBD2,TRBV6-2/TRBV6-3,few,TRBJ2-2
CASSRRYTDTQYF,TGTGCCAGCAGCCGGAGATACACAGATACGCAGTATTTT,.,TRBV3-1,.,TRBJ2-3
CASIRLGGYF,TGTGCCAGCATACGGCTTGGGGGGTACTTC,.,TRBV6-5,.,TRBJ2-7
CSVEEAGGEQFF,TGCAGCGTTGAAGAAGCTGGGGGTGAGCAGTTCTTC,.,TRBV29-1,.,TRBJ2-1
CASRTPGQNTEAFF,TGTGCCAGCAGAACCCCTGGGCAGAACACTGAAGCTTTCTTT,.,TRBV12-3/TRBV12-4,once,TRBJ1-1
CASSLPLLPGELFF,TGCGCCAGCAGCTTACCACTTCTCCCCGGGGAGCTGTTTTTT,.,TRBV5-1,few,TRBJ2-2
CATSDPSQPYNEQFF,TGTGCCACCAGTGATCCCTCCCAACCTTACAATGAGCAGTTCTTC,.,TRBV24-1,few,TRBJ2-1
CASNPRGLGTEAFF,TGCGCCAGCAACCCCAGGGGGTTGGGGACTGAAGCTTTCTTT,TRBD1,TRBV4-1,once,TRBJ1-1
CASSVAEGQGGDTQYF,TGTGCCAGCAGCGTAGCTGAGGGACAGGGGGGTGATACGCAGTATTTT,TRBD1,TRBV9,many,TRBJ2-3
CASTSDRSTDTQYF,TGTGCCAGCACTTCGGACAGGAGCACAGATACGCAGTATTTT,TRBD1,TRBV2,.,TRBJ2-3
CSARTDRGGQPQHF,TGCAGTGCTAGAACGGACAGGGGAGGGCAGCCCCAGCATTTT,TRBD1,TRBV20-1,.,TRBJ1-5
CASSLPPSADYGYTF,TGTGCCAGCAGCTTGCCCCCGTCGGCAGATTATGGCTACACCTTC,.,TRBV5-6,.,TRBJ1-2
CASSVGDRASETQYF,TGTGCCAGCAGCGTAGGGGACAGGGCGTCAGAGACCCAGTACTTC,TRBD1,TRBV9,many,TRBJ2-5
CASSPSDGLGGYTF,TGTGCCAGCAGCCCATCCGATGGTTTGGGTGGCTACACCTTC,.,TRBV3-1,few,TRBJ1-2
CASRNAGRFYGYTF,TGTGCCAGCAGAAACGCTGGAAGATTCTATGGCTACACCTTC,.,TRBV12-3/TRBV12-4,.,TRBJ1-2
CASSFDSLPSYEQYF,TGTGCCAGCAGCTTCGATTCCTTACCCTCCTACGAGCAGTACTTC,.,TRBV9,.,TRBJ2-7
CASTSGDPLDNEQFF,TGCGCCAGCACCTCTGGGGACCCGCTGGACAATGAGCAGTTCTTC,.,TRBV5-1,few,TRBJ2-1
CASSRTHSSGNTVYF,TGTGCCAGCAGTCGGACTCACAGCTCTGGAAACACCGTATATTTT,.,TRBV12-3/TRBV12-4,.,TRBJ1-3
CSVVGRGNTEAFF,TGCAGCGTTGTTGGTCGGGGGAACACTGAAGCTTTCTTT,.,TRBV29-1,many,TRBJ1-1
CASSPNMNTEAFF,TGCGCCAGCAGCCCGAATATGAACACTGAAGCTTTCTTT,.,TRBV5-1,.,TRBJ1-1
CASSLPGGEQYF,TGTGCCAGCAGCCTACCAGGGGGAGAGCAGTACTTC,TRBD1,TRBV5-6,many,TRBJ2-7
CASSLSASGSADTQYF,TGCGCCAGCAGCTTGTCGGCTAGCGGGAGCGCAGATACGCAGTATTTT,TRBD2,TRBV5-1,once,TRBJ2-3
CASSPSGTGPYNSPLHF,TGTGCCAGCTCACCCTCCGGGACAGGGCCTTATAATTCACCCCTCCACTTT,TRBD1,TRBV18,.,TRBJ1-6
CASGPRGGTDTQYF,TGCGCCAGCGGACCGCGGGGGGGAACAGATACGCAGTATTTT,TRBD2,TRBV5-1,.,TRBJ2-3
CASSAATVNTEAFF,TGCGCCAGCAGCGCGGCAACAGTGAACACTGAAGCTTTCTTT,.,TRBV5-1,.,TRBJ1-1
CASSLKAGQGVRSLHF,TGTGCCAGCAGTTTAAAGGCGGGGCAGGGTGTTAGGTCCCTCCACTTT,.,TRBV12-3/TRBV12-4,.,TRBJ1-6
CSAWEGGQGRPRLFF,TGCAGTGCTTGGGAGGGGGGACAGGGGCGTCCTAGGCTGTTTTTT,TRBD1,TRBV20-1,.,TRBJ1-4
CAWASQETQYF,TGTGCCTGGGCCTCTCAAGAGACCCAGTACTTC,.,TRBV30,few,TRBJ2-5
CASSTSGQGTEKLFF,TGTGCCAGCAGTACCTCGGGACAGGGGACTGAAAAACTGTTTTTT,TRBD1,TRBV28,.,TRBJ1-4
CASSLGGSTANEQFF,TGCGCCAGCAGCTTGGGCGGATCAACGGCCAATGAGCAGTTCTTC,.,TRBV5-1,.,TRBJ2-1
CASTSRASGSLGSYNEQFF,TGTGCCAGCACCTCCAGGGCTAGCGGGTCCCTAGGAAGCTACAATGAGCAGTTCTTC,TRBD2,TRBV11-3,many,TRBJ2-1
CATRSSYNSPLHF,TGTGCCACCCGCTCCTCCTATAATTCACCCCTCCACTTT,.,TRBV6-1,many,TRBJ1-6
CASREDRGLQTPLHF,TGTGCCAGCAGGGAGGACAGGGGACTCCAAACACCCCTCCACTTT,TRBD1,TRBV2,few,TRBJ1-6
CSVDGATDTQYF,TGCAGCGTTGATGGAGCAACAGATACGCAGTATTTT,.,TRBV29-1,few,TRBJ2-3
CASSHYEAGEVSYNEQFF,TGTGCCAGCAGTCACTACGAAGCGGGAGAGGTCTCCTACAATGAGCAGTTCTTC,TRBD2,TRBV12-3/TRBV12-4,.,TRBJ2-1
CATSDPTGGYTGELFF,TGTGCCACCAGTGATCCAACAGGGGGCTACACCGGGGAGCTGTTTTTT,TRBD1,TRBV24-1,few,TRBJ2-2
CASSLLGDQPQHF,TGCGCCAGCAGCTTGTTGGGGGACCAGCCCCAGCATTTT,.,TRBV5-1,.,TRBJ1-5
CASTPAGGLDYGYTF,TGTGCCAGTACCCCGGCAGGGGGCTTGGACTATGGCTACACCTTC,TRBD1,TRBV19,few,TRBJ1-2